Below are 30 T cell receptor beta chains sequenced from a single sample in a study of OX40 agonist ivuxolimab in advanced cancers. Sequencing used immunoSEQ multiplex PCR; TCRdb keeps in-frame clones, though not all of them. The table shows about 77,000 clones, with over 80% occurring only once. The sequencing here drew on CD4+ or CD8+ T cells sorted from blood, taken in a trial of the OX40 agonist ivuxolimab. The receptor set was obtained from an adult with an advanced solid tumor such as melanoma, head and neck, liver or kidney cancer.

Points on this clone: This same CDR3 is encoded by further DNA sequences in the sample. This sequence joins TRBV9 and TRBJ2-1, with no clear D. The CDR3 is 15 amino acids. V lost 0 bases to trimming and J lost 0 bases, with 7 bases between them. Germline CDR1 is SGDLS and CDR2 is YYNGEE. The CDR3 nucleotides are TGTGCCAGCAGCGTAGTCGGTGGCTCCTACAATGAGCAGTTCTTC. Amino acid sequence: CASSVVGGSYNEQFF.

The V and J genes are TRBV15 and TRBJ1-5; D is unclear. The CDR3 sequence is 15 residues long. Between the trimmed V and J ends, which lost 0 bases and 7 bases, there was a span of 13 bases. Germline-derived CDR1 and CDR2 are LNHNV and YYDKDF (reference sequence). CDR3 loop: CATSRDKGFPQPQHF. The CDR3 DNA reads TGTGCCACCAGCAGAGACAAAGGGTTCCCCCAGCCCCAGCATTTT.

This clone was seen a few times. The chain couples TRBV7-3 to TRBJ1-3; D remains ambiguous. The CDR3 length is 17 residues. Germline CDR1 reads SGHTA; CDR2 reads FQGTGA. Trimming pared 1 base from V and 0 bases from J, leaving 13 bases between. The CDR3 sequence: CASSLSPLLGSGNTIYF. The CDR3 coding sequence is TGTGCCAGCAGCTTAAGCCCCTTATTAGGCTCTGGAAACACCATATATTTT.

This chain joins TRBV7-6 and TRBJ2-3; 13 bases line up with TRBD2. Trimming at V came to 5 bases and at J to 0 bases, leaving 11 bases not matched to a gene. The length of the CDR3 is 19 residues. CDR1 and CDR2 from the germline V gene are SGHVS and FNYEAQ. The CDR3 protein is CASSPLGLAGVASTDTQYF. DNA for the CDR3: TGTGCCAGCAGCCCCCTCGGACTAGCGGGGGTGGCTAGCACAGATACGCAGTATTTT.

J is TRBJ1-3 and V is TRBV5-6; D not resolved. The CDR3 is 15 amino acids. Trimming removed 0 bases from V and 0 bases from J, with 7 bases in between. In germline, CDR1 is SGHDT, CDR2 YYEEEE. CDR3 nucleotides: TGTGCCAGCAGCTTGGTGGTGGGCTCTGGAAACACCATATATTTT. This codes for CASSLVVGSGNTIYF. Variable domain in full (rest from reference TRBV5-6 and TRBJ1-3): DAGVTQSPTHLIKTRGQQVTLRCSPKSGHDTVSWYQQALGQGPQFIFQYYEEEERQRGNFPDRFSGHQFPNYSSELNVNALLLGDSALYLCASSLVVGSGNTIYFGEGSWLTVV.

The genes are TRBV29-1 and TRBJ2-7; D is undetermined. The CDR3 runs 11 residues. V was shortened by 5 bases and J by 0 bases, with 5 bases between the two germline ends. Germline values: CDR1 SQVTM, CDR2 ANQGSEA. The CDR3 DNA sequence: TGCAGCGTTATGAGCTCCTACGAGCAGTACTTC. Translating gives CSVMSSYEQYF.

The chain carries TRBV6-1 and TRBJ2-7, with D possibly TRBD1 on 5 matching bases. Germline V lookup: CDR1 MNHNS, CDR2 SASEGT. Trimming cost V 4 bases and J 3 bases, with 13 bases left between them. This CDR3 is built from 14 residues. CDR3 sequence: CASSVDTRVYEQYF. In DNA, the CDR3 is TGTGCCAGCAGTGTGGACACAAGAGTCTACGAGCAGTACTTC.

The V and J genes are TRBV6-6 and TRBJ2-7, with a weak D call TRBD2 (6 bases). V lost 8 bases and J lost 0, with 8 bases in between. CDR3 length: 12 residues. Germline V lookup: CDR1 MNHNY, CDR2 SVGAGI (reference sequence). CDR3 nucleotide sequence: TGTGCCAGCCAGGGAGGCTCCTACGAGCAGTACTTC. This translates into CASQGGSYEQYF.

This rearrangement joins TRBV2 to TRBJ2-7, with D unclear. CDR1 and CDR2 (germline): SNHLY, FYNNEI. The CDR3 totals 14 residues. V gave up 3 bases and J gave up 2 bases, with 11 bases separating them. The CDR3 here is CASSDGRRPYEQYF. CDR3 DNA sequence: TGTGCCAGCAGTGACGGCAGGCGCCCCTACGAGCAGTACTTC.

The chain is built from TRBV28 and TRBJ1-1; D is unresolved. Germline V gene data show CDR1 as MDHEN and CDR2 as SYDVKM. V lost 3 bases, J lost 4 bases, and 9 bases lay in between. The CDR3 spans 13 residues. For the CDR3, the DNA is TGTGCCAGCAGTTTTGTCCAGAGCACTGAAGCTTTCTTT. It specifies CASSFVQSTEAFF.

This rearrangement joins TRBV4-3 to TRBJ2-2; D is uncertain. The V and J ends lost 2 bases and 0 bases respectively, with 10 bases between them. Germline CDR1 is LGHNA and CDR2 is YSLEER. This CDR3 has 16 amino acids. The DNA for the CDR3 is TGCGCCAGCAGCCAACAGACTGTCGCGAACACCGGGGAGCTGTTTTTT. Translated: CASSQQTVANTGELFF.

This chain connects TRBV18 to TRBJ2-2; D may be TRBD1 or TRBD2 (6 bases each). From germline, CDR1 is KGHSH and CDR2 LQKENI. V lost 0 bases, J lost 5 bases, and 16 bases lay in between. CDR3 size: 17 residues. The CDR3 coding sequence is TGTGCCAGCTCACCACCTGCTACGGGGGCTGGGACCGGGGAGCTGTTTTTT. Protein: CASSPPATGAGTGELFF.

The chain combines TRBV7-2 with TRBJ1-1; TRBD1 is a possible D gene (5 bases). This CDR3 has 13 amino acids. Deletions cut 11 bases from V and 5 bases from J, with 18 bases between. The V gene's germline CDR1 is SGHTA and CDR2 FQGNSA. This CDR3 is CALRRGWDTEAFF. CDR3 DNA: TGTGCCCTCAGGAGGGGTTGGGATACTGAAGCTTTCTTT.

The V gene is TRBV7-8, the J gene TRBJ2-2; the D is unclear. Germline V gene data show CDR1 as SGHVS and CDR2 as FQNEAQ. CDR3 length: 17 amino acids. V was trimmed by 5 bases and J by 4 bases, leaving 20 bases between them. CDR3 loop: CASSPRTAPSSTGELFF. The CDR3 coding sequence is TGTGCCAGCAGCCCCCGTACGGCACCATCTAGCACCGGGGAGCTGTTTTTT.

V usage is TRBV6-5 and J usage is TRBJ1-2; no clear D. Germline assignment: CDR1 MNHEY and CDR2 SVGAGI. The V and J ends lost 2 bases and 2 bases respectively, with 6 bases between them. CDR3 size: 13 residues. The CDR3, as DNA: TGTGCCAGCAGTTACCTAGACAACTATGGCTACACCTTC. This codes for CASSYLDNYGYTF.

The V gene is TRBV12-5, the J gene TRBJ2-3, with D perhaps given as TRBD1 or TRBD2 (7 bases each). Trimming stripped 5 bases from V and 10 bases from J, with 13 bases between. The CDR3 covers 12 residues. The germline V gene encodes CDR1 LGHNT and CDR2 FRNRAP. The CDR3 protein is CASGAGGRAQYF. CDR3 DNA: TGTGCTAGTGGTGCAGGGGGGAGGGCGCAGTATTTT.

V is TRBV11-2 and J is TRBJ2-7; TRBD2 matches at 10 bases. The CDR3 has 14 amino acids. Germline V gene lookup returns CDR1 SGHAT and CDR2 FQNNGV. V was pared by 3 bases and J by 3 bases, with 2 bases of the junction left unmatched. The CDR3 spells CASSFTSGNYEQYF. CDR3 sequence (DNA): TGTGCCAGCAGCTTTACTAGCGGGAACTACGAGCAGTACTTC.

This clone has only a few counts. This sequence joins TRBV28 and TRBJ1-4; no clear D gene. Trimming cost V 6 bases and J 0 bases, with 14 bases left between them. The CDR3 is 16 amino acids. CDR1 MDHEN and CDR2 SYDVKM come from the germline V gene. The CDR3 reads CASSPGRSATNEKLFF. CDR3 nucleotide sequence: TGTGCCAGCAGCCCGGGCAGGAGTGCAACTAATGAAAAACTGTTTTTT.

The V call is TRBV2, the J call TRBJ2-3; no definite D call. Germline V gives CDR1 SNHLY, CDR2 FYNNEI. The CDR3 length is 12 residues. Trimming took 6 bases from V and 4 from J, leaving 8 bases between them. CDR3 protein: CASSPASDTQYF. CDR3 bases: TGTGCCAGCAGCCCAGCGTCAGATACGCAGTATTTT.

V usage is TRBV19 and J usage is TRBJ1-2; D unresolved. The CDR3 is 14 amino acids. CDR1 LNHDA and CDR2 SQIVND come from the germline V gene (reference sequence). With 6 bases removed from V and 4 bases from J, the gap between germline ends came to 15 bases. Here the CDR3 DNA reads TGTGCCAGTAGCCCTTCCGGGCCCAGCTATGGCTACACCTTC. Its translation: CASSPSGPSYGYTF.

V usage is TRBV28 and J usage is TRBJ1-5; tentative D call: TRBD1 (5 bases). The germline gives CDR1 MDHEN, CDR2 SYDVKM. This CDR3 spans 16 amino acids. Between the trimmed V and J ends, which lost 6 bases and 3 bases, there was a span of 18 bases. CDR3 in DNA: TGTGCCAGCAGCCGACGGGGGGGGAGGCCCAATCAGCCCCAGCATTTT. As protein: CASSRRGGRPNQPQHF.

This rearrangement joins TRBV5-1 to TRBJ2-2, with 9 bases matching TRBD1. Germline CDR1 is SGHRS and CDR2 is YFSETQ. This CDR3 is built from 17 residues. V dropped 4 bases and J dropped 2; count of bases not matched to a gene: 9. The CDR3 sequence: CASSTEPGQGNTGELFF. The CDR3 DNA follows: TGCGCCAGCAGCACAGAACCGGGACAGGGCAACACCGGGGAGCTGTTTTTT. The variable domain in full, completed from reference TRBV5-1 and TRBJ2-2, reads KAGVTQTPRYLIKTRGQQVTLSCSPISGHRSVSWYQQTPGQGLQFLFEYFSETQRNKGNFPGRFSGRQFSNSRSEMNVSTLELGDSALYLCASSTEPGQGNTGELFFGEGSRLTVL.

The V gene is TRBV28, the J gene TRBJ1-5, with D unclear. The CDR3 extends over 14 amino acids. Germline V gene data show CDR1 as MDHEN and CDR2 as SYDVKM. Trimming cost V 9 bases and J 0 bases, with 12 bases left between them. This chain's CDR3 is CASRYGYSNQPQHF. CDR3 in DNA: TGTGCCAGTAGATACGGGTATAGCAATCAGCCCCAGCATTTT.

V is TRBV6-5 and J is TRBJ1-2; 7 bases match TRBD1. V lost 5 bases and J lost 3; bases outside the gene matches: 3. Germline CDR1 and CDR2: MNHEY and SVGAGI. This CDR3 spans 13 amino acids. The CDR3 sequence is CASSHDRDYGYTF. The CDR3 DNA reads as TGTGCCAGCAGTCACGACAGGGACTATGGCTACACCTTC.

This clone is a singleton in its sample. In nucleotides, the CDR3 is TGTGCCTTGTACAGGGGGCCCTACAATGAGCAGTTCTTC. This encodes CALYRGPYNEQFF. The gene calls are TRBV30 and TRBJ2-1, with 9 bases identical to TRBD1. This CDR3 contains 13 residues. Germline assignment: CDR1 GTSNPN and CDR2 SVGIG (reference sequence). V trimming: 7 bases; J trimming: 2 bases; junction bases outside the gene matches: 3. The whole variable domain, filled in from reference TRBV30 and TRBJ2-1, reads SQTIHQWPATLVQPVGSPLSLECTVEGTSNPNLYWYRQAAGRGLQLLFYSVGIGQISSEVPQNLSASRPQDRQFILSSKKLLLSDSGFYLCALYRGPYNEQFFGPGTRLTVL.

The gene calls are TRBV19 and TRBJ1-5; D is possibly TRBD1 (6 bases). The germline CDR1 and CDR2 sequences are LNHDA and SQIVND (reference sequence). V was pared by 5 bases and J by 5 bases, with 16 bases between. CDR3 size: 15 residues. CDR3 amino acids: CASSHRGAGDQPQHF. For the CDR3, the DNA is TGTGCCAGTAGTCATAGGGGGGCCGGGGATCAGCCCCAGCATTTT.

The rearrangement uses TRBV28 and TRBJ2-2; no firm D call. The CDR3 has 16 residues. The germline V gene has CDR1 MDHEN and CDR2 SYDVKM. Trimming removed 3 bases from V and 1 base from J, with 12 bases in between. DNA of the CDR3: TGTGCCAGCAGTTTCTCCCGGACGGTGAACACCGGGGAGCTGTTTTTT. Amino acids: CASSFSRTVNTGELFF.

This clone was counted a single time. The J gene is TRBJ2-1, the V gene TRBV5-1, with D unresolved. The CDR3 is 14 amino acids. Trimming took off 0 bases at V and 3 bases at J, with 7 bases between the two ends. Per germline, CDR1 SGHRS and CDR2 YFSETQ. DNA for the CDR3: TGCGCCAGCAGCTTGGAATCCTACTACAATGAGCAGTTCTTC. It is translated as CASSLESYYNEQFF.

This chain connects TRBV28 to TRBJ1-3; 8 bases map to TRBD1. This CDR3 has 16 residues. V lost 6 bases and J lost 0; bases outside the gene matches: 7. Germline lookup yields CDR1 MDHEN and CDR2 SYDVKM. The CDR3: CASRRQGFVSGNTIYF. The DNA for the CDR3 is TGTGCCAGCAGGCGACAGGGGTTCGTCTCTGGAAACACCATATATTTT. The variable domain in full, with the rest retrieved from reference TRBV28 and TRBJ1-3, is DVKVTQSSRYLVKRTGEKVFLECVQDMDHENMFWYRQDPGLGLRLIYFSYDVKMKEKGDIPEGYSVSREKKERFSLILESASTNQTSMYLCASRRQGFVSGNTIYFGEGSWLTVV.

The V call is TRBV14, the J call TRBJ2-2; 10 bases map to TRBD1. Trimming cost V 0 bases and J 1 base; bases outside gene matches: 8. The length of the CDR3 is 19 residues. Germline values: CDR1 SGHDN, CDR2 FVKESK. In nucleotides, the CDR3 is TGTGCCAGCAGCCAAGATGGGGGACAGGGGCCCTTGAACACCGGGGAGCTGTTTTTT. Translating gives CASSQDGGQGPLNTGELFF. The full variable domain, completed using reference TRBV14 and TRBJ2-2, is EAGVTQFPSHSVIEKGQTVTLRCDPISGHDNLYWYRRVMGKEIKFLLHFVKESKQDESGMPNNRFLAERTGGTYSTLKVQPAELEDSGVYFCASSQDGGQGPLNTGELFFGEGSRLTVL.